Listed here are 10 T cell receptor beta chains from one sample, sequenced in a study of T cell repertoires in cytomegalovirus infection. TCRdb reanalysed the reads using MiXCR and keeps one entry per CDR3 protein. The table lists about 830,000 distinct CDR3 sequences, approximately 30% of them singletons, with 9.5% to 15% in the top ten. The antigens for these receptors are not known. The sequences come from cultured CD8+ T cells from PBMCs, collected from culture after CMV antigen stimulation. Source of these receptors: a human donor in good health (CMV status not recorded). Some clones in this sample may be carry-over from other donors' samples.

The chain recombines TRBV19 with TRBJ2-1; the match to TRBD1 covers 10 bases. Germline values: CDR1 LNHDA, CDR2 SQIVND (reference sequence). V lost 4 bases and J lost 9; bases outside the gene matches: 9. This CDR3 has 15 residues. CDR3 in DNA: TGTGCCAGTAGTACGCCGGGGACAGGGGATGGTGAGCAGTTCTTC. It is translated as CASSTPGTGDGEQFF.

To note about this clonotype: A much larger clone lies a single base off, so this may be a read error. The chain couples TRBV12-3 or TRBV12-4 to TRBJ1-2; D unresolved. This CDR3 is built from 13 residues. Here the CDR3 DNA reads TGTGCCAACAGTTTTGCGGATTACTATGGCTACACCTTC. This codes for CANSFADYYGYTF.

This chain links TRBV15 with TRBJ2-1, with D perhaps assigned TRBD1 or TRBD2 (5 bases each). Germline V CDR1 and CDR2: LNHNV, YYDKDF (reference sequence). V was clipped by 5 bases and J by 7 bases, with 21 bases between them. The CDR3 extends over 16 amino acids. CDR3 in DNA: TGTGCCACCAGCTCCCGCAGGGACCCTGGGGATAATGAGCAGTTCTTC. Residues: CATSSRRDPGDNEQFF.

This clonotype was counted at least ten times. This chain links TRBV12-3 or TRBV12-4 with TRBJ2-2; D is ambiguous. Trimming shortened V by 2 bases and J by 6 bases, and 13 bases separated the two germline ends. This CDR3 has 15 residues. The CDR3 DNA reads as TGTGCCAGCAGTTTACGTCCTCTTCGCGCCGGGGAGCTGTTTTTT. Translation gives CASSLRPLRAGELFF.

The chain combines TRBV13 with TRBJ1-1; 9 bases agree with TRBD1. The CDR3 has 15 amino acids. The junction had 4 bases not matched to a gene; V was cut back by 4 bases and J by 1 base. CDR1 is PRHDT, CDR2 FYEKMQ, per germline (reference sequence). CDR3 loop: CASSSGTGPNTEAFF. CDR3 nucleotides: TGTGCCAGCAGCTCGGGGACAGGGCCGAACACTGAAGCTTTCTTT.

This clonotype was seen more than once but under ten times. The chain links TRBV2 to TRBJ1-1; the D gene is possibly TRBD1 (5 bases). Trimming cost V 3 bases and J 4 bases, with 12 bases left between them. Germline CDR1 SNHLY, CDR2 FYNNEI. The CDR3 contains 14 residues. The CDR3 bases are TGTGCCAGCAGTGACGTAGGGGAGGTCACTGAAGCTTTCTTT. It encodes CASSDVGEVTEAFF.

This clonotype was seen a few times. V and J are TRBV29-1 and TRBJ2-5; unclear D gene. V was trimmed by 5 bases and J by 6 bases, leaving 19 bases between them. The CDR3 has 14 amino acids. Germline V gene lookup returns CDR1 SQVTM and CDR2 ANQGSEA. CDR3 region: CSVIDPYGVKTQYF. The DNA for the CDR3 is TGCAGCGTTATCGATCCGTATGGCGTTAAGACCCAGTACTTC.

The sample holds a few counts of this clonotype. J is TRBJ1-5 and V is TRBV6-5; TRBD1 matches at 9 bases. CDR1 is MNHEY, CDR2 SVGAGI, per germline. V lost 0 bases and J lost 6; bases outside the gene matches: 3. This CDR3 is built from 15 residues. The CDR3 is CASSYSGQGSQPQHF. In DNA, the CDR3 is TGTGCCAGCAGTTACTCCGGACAGGGGTCTCAGCCCCAGCATTTT.

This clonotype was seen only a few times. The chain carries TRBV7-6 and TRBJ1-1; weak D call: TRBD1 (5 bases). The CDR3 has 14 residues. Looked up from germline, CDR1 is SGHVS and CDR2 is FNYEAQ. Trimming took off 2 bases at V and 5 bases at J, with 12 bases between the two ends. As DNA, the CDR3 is TGTGCCAGCAGCTTATCGGGGCGAGAGACTGAAGCTTTCTTT. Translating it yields CASSLSGRETEAFF.

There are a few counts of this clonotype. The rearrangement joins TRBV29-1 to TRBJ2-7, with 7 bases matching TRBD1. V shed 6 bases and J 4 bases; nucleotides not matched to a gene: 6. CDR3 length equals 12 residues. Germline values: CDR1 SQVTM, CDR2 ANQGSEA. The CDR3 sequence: CSVIQGPYEQYF. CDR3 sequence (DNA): TGCAGCGTCATACAGGGGCCATACGAGCAGTACTTC.